The present entry profiles one T cell receptor (beta chain) with its context. Its cognate antigen is unknown. Sequencing used immunoSEQ multiplex PCR; TCRdb keeps in-frame clones, though not all of them. The table records fewer than 120,000 clones, roughly 90% of them present only once. The sample comes from a study of T cell responses to AZD1222 COVID-19 vaccine. General observations from the study: Clonal diversity was possibly underestimated, and white British individuals and females predominated among donors. Spike was spanned by vaccine-associated CD4 TCRs, which were dominant at 160-218 and 743-854.

The V gene's germline CDR1 is SGHAT and CDR2 FQNNGV. The CDR3 covers 14 residues. J was trimmed by 4 bases and V by 6 bases; bases with no gene match: 4. The specimen was peripheral blood, collected 28 days after the second AZD1222 dose. The gene calls are TRBV11-2 and TRBJ2-7; 12 bases match TRBD2. This sequence was found in an adult who received the AZD1222 COVID-19 vaccine. CDR3 amino acids: CASRLAGGGYEQYF. The CDR3 coding sequence is TGTGCCAGCAGACTAGCGGGGGGCGGGTACGAGCAGTACTTC.